The 10 T cell receptor beta chains below all came from one sample that was sequenced in a study of graft-versus-host responses after intestinal transplantation. Using immunoSEQ multiplex PCR, the repertoire was profiled, and TCRdb retains in-frame clones only, with some absent. The sample yields about 23,000 clones, just under 45% seen once. Co-plating was performed using 200,000 CFSE-labeled responder cells and 200,000 irradiated, violet-dye-labeled stimulator cells. The input for sequencing was alloreactive CD8+ T cells from a mixed lymphocyte reaction culture, taken before transplantation. Regarding subset: CFSE-low proliferating T cells sorted from approximately six-day pre-transplant mixed lymphocyte reaction (GvH or HvG direction). The receptors come from a human patient who was an organ donor for intestinal transplantation.

The chain recombines TRBV11-2 with TRBJ2-1, with 13 bases matching TRBD2. The length of the CDR3 is 16 residues. CDR1 is SGHAT, CDR2 FQNNGV, per germline. With V trimmed by 3 bases and J by 3 bases, 2 bases remained unmatched. This chain's CDR3 is CASSLWTSGSYNEQFF. The CDR3 DNA reads as TGTGCCAGCAGCTTGTGGACTAGCGGGAGCTACAATGAGCAGTTCTTC.

This clone is deemed medium-sized (0.01 to 0.1%). This chain connects TRBV11-2 to TRBJ2-7; no reliable D call. Trimming cost V 0 bases and J 3 bases, with 9 bases left between them. Germline V CDR1 and CDR2: SGHAT, FQNNGV. The CDR3 loop spans 14 amino acids. The CDR3 coding sequence is TGTGCCAGCAGCTTAGAAGCCTTATTCTACGAGCAGTACTTC. Translating gives CASSLEALFYEQYF. The whole variable domain, filled in from reference TRBV11-2 and TRBJ2-7, reads EAGVAQSPRYKIIEKRQSVAFWCNPISGHATLYWYQQILGQGPKLLIQFQNNGVVDDSQLPKDRFSAERLKGVDSTLKIQPAKLEDSAVYLCASSLEALFYEQYFGPGTRLTVT.

This chain uses TRBV28 with TRBJ1-1; D gene uncertain. V dropped 3 bases and J dropped 3 bases, with 11 bases sitting between them. The CDR3 is 14 amino acids. The germline gives CDR1 MDHEN, CDR2 SYDVKM. CDR3 sequence: CASSFSLVYTEAFF. CDR3 in DNA: TGTGCCAGCAGTTTTTCGCTGGTATACACTGAAGCTTTCTTT.

About this clone: This may come from a read error, since a much larger clone is one base off. This chain links TRBV4-1 with TRBJ1-4, with D possibly matching TRBD1 (5 bases). The germline V gene has CDR1 MGHRA and CDR2 YSYEKL. There are 16 residues in the CDR3. V shed 0 bases and J shed 12 bases, with 20 bases lying between them. For the CDR3, the DNA is TGCGCCAGCAGCCAAGAGTCGGGTGGGGGTAGGTGGCAACTGTTTTTT. Its translation: CASSQESGGGRWQLFF.

There are a few counts of this clone. The genes are TRBV2 and TRBJ2-7; 7 bases fit TRBD2. CDR3 length: 15 residues. V gave up 1 base and J gave up 4 bases; unmatched junction bases: 7. Germline CDR1 SNHLY, CDR2 FYNNEI. The CDR3 nucleotides are TGTGCCAGCAGTGAAGATCTGGGAGGGCCTTACGAGCAGTACTTC. Translating gives CASSEDLGGPYEQYF.

This clone was found a few times. The junction departs from the called germline gene at one end, perhaps through a read error. The chain has TRBV4-1 and TRBJ2-4; D is undetermined. Germline V gene data show CDR1 as MGHRA and CDR2 as YSYEKL. CDR3 length: 13 residues. The CDR3 sequence: CASSQVILDIQYF. The CDR3 DNA sequence: TGTGCCAGCAGCCAGGTTATTCTGGACATTCAGTACTTC.

A few counts support this clone. This sequence joins TRBV2 and TRBJ1-3; D remains ambiguous. V lost 8 bases and J lost 6, with 11 bases in between. There are 12 residues in the CDR3. Germline CDR1 is SNHLY and CDR2 is FYNNEI. The CDR3 region has the DNA TGTGCCAGCTTGGGAACGGAAAACACCATATATTTT. Translating gives CASLGTENTIYF. Based on the CDR3 plus reference TRBV2 and TRBJ1-3, the full variable domain is EPEVTQTPSHQVTQMGQEVILRCVPISNHLYFYWYRQILGQKVEFLVSFYNNEISEKSEIFDDQFSVERPDGSNFTLKIRSTKLEDSAMYFCASLGTENTIYFGEGSWLTVV.

The rearrangement joins TRBV13 to TRBJ1-4; D is possibly TRBD1 (6 bases). The CDR3 contains 14 residues. Trimming removed 4 bases at V and 7 bases at J, with 13 bases between. CDR1 is PRHDT, CDR2 FYEKMQ, per germline (reference sequence). This CDR3 is CASSSGDRGEKLFF. CDR3 nucleotides: TGTGCCAGCAGCTCAGGGGATAGAGGTGAAAAACTGTTTTTT. The variable domain in full, with the rest retrieved from reference TRBV13 and TRBJ1-4, is AAGVIQSPRHLIKEKRETATLKCYPIPRHDTVYWYQQGPGQDPQFLISFYEKMQSDKGSIPDRFSAQQFSDYHSELNMSSLELGDSALYFCASSSGDRGEKLFFGSGTQLSVL.

This CDR3 is CASRGGTAYEQYF. The CDR3 DNA is TGTGCCAGCAGAGGGGGGACAGCCTACGAGCAGTACTTC. The rearrangement links TRBV6-1 to TRBJ2-7; possible D gene TRBD1, 7 bases. Trimming removed 6 bases from V and 2 bases from J, with 11 bases in between. The CDR3 consists of 13 residues. CDR1 and CDR2 (germline): MNHNS, SASEGT.

V and J are TRBV7-8 and TRBJ2-4, with 8 bases identical to TRBD1. The V gene's germline CDR1 is SGHVS and CDR2 FQNEAQ. The CDR3 is made up of 15 amino acids. The V gene end was trimmed by 1 base and the J gene end by 7 bases; junction bases not matched to a gene: 6. CDR3 amino acids: CASSLEAGGVNIQYF. The DNA of the CDR3 is TGTGCCAGCAGCTTAGAGGCAGGGGGCGTGAACATTCAGTACTTC.